These 9 T cell receptor beta chains were sequenced from one sample in a study of ipilimumab plus nivolumab after autologous stem cell transplantation. The repertoire was sequenced with immunoSEQ multiplex PCR; TCRdb's copy has only in-frame clones and lacks some. The table records some 46,000 clones, roughly 88% of them present only once. The sequenced sample was PBMCs, obtained in a trial of ipilimumab plus nivolumab as post-transplant consolidation. Source of these receptors: a male donor with multiple myeloma.

The J gene is TRBJ2-7, the V gene TRBV19; no firm D call. The V end lost 5 bases, the J end lost 2 bases, and 7 bases lay between the germline ends. The CDR3 runs to 12 residues. CDR1 and CDR2 from the germline V gene are LNHDA and SQIVND (reference sequence). DNA for the CDR3: TGTGCCAGTAGTGATCGAGCCTACGAGCAGTACTTC. This translates into CASSDRAYEQYF.

This chain joins TRBV5-1 and TRBJ2-5; 8 bases map to TRBD1. Germline lookup yields CDR1 SGHRS and CDR2 YFSETQ. Trimming took 2 bases from V and 4 from J; bases not matched to a gene: 7. The CDR3 extends over 15 amino acids. CDR3 region: CASSFGQGYIETQYF. Written as DNA, the CDR3 is TGCGCCAGCAGCTTCGGACAGGGCTACATAGAGACCCAGTACTTC. Combining the CDR3 with reference TRBV5-1 and TRBJ2-5 gives the whole variable domain KAGVTQTPRYLIKTRGQQVTLSCSPISGHRSVSWYQQTPGQGLQFLFEYFSETQRNKGNFPGRFSGRQFSNSRSEMNVSTLELGDSALYLCASSFGQGYIETQYFGPGTRLLVL.

This clone was seen a single time. The chain employs TRBV7-9 and TRBJ1-4; TRBD1 is a possible D gene (6 bases). The V gene's germline CDR1 is SEHNR and CDR2 FQNEAQ (reference sequence). Trimming cost V 4 bases and J 8 bases, with 20 bases left between them. The CDR3 spans 16 residues. The CDR3 DNA follows: TGTGCCAGCAGCTCGCACCCCACAGGGATGGGGGAAAAACTGTTTTTT. Protein sequence: CASSSHPTGMGEKLFF.

This rearrangement joins TRBV13 to TRBJ1-5; D not resolved. Germline V gives CDR1 PRHDT, CDR2 FYEKMQ (reference sequence). This CDR3 contains 12 residues. Deletions cut 8 bases from V and 6 bases from J, with 11 bases between. The CDR3 coding sequence is TGTGCCAGCGGACGAAAGGGTCAGCCCCAGCATTTT. This encodes CASGRKGQPQHF.

V is TRBV5-4 and J is TRBJ2-7; D not certain. Trimming removed 4 bases at V and 2 bases at J, with 10 bases between. The CDR3 is 13 residues long. CDR1 SGHNT and CDR2 YYREEE come from the germline V gene (reference sequence). The CDR3 nucleotides read TGTGCCAGCAGCCTGTATGGAGCCTACGAGCAGTACTTC. This translates into CASSLYGAYEQYF.

The chain joins TRBV5-1 to TRBJ2-5; perhaps TRBD1 as D (5 bases). Trimming cost V 4 bases and J 5 bases, with 9 bases left between them. Germline values: CDR1 SGHRS, CDR2 YFSETQ. This CDR3 contains 12 residues. In DNA, the CDR3 is TGCGCCAGCAGCCCAGGGTCGGAGACCCAGTACTTC. Translating gives CASSPGSETQYF.

The chain combines TRBV5-1 with TRBJ1-4; TRBD1 agrees at 11 bases. The CDR3 runs to 14 residues. The germline V gene encodes CDR1 SGHRS and CDR2 YFSETQ. Germline trimming cut 4 bases from V and 7 bases from J; bases unmatched to any gene: 3. In DNA form, the CDR3 reads TGCGCCAGCAGCCCGGGACAGGGGGGTGAAAAACTGTTTTTT. As protein: CASSPGQGGEKLFF.

The V gene is TRBV7-8, the J gene TRBJ1-6; TRBD1 aligns across 10 bases. V shed 6 bases, J shed 8 bases, and the junction held 4 bases outside the gene matches. Germline V CDR1 and CDR2: SGHVS, FQNEAQ. CDR3 length equals 14 residues. CDR3 in DNA: TGTGCCAGCAGGGCGACAGGGGGCGATTCACCCCTCCACTTT. Amino acid sequence: CASRATGGDSPLHF.

The chain is built from TRBV27 and TRBJ1-5; unclear D gene. Deletions cut 6 bases from V and 1 base from J, with 10 bases between. The CDR3 consists of 14 residues. The germline V gene encodes CDR1 MNHEY and CDR2 SMNVEV (reference sequence). The CDR3 here is CASSLHGSNQPQHF. CDR3 bases: TGTGCCAGCAGCCTTCATGGGAGCAATCAGCCCCAGCATTTT.